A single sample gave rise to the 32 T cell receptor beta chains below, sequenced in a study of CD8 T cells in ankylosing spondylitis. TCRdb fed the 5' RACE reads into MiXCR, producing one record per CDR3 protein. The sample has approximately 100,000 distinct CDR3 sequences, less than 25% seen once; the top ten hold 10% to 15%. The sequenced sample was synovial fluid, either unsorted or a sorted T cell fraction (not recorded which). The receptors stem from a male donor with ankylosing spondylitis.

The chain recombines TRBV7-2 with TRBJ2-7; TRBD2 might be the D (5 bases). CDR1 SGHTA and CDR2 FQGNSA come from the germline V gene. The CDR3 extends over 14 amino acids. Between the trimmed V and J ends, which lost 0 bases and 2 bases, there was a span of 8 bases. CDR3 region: CASSLAGEAYEQYF. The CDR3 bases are TGTGCCAGCAGCTTAGCGGGAGAGGCCTACGAGCAGTACTTC.

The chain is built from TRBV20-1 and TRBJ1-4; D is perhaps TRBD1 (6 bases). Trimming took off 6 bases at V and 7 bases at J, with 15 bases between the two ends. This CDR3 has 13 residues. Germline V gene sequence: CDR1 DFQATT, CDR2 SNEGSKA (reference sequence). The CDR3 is CSASPGEGEKLFF. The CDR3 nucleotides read TGCAGTGCGAGCCCAGGGGAGGGTGAAAAACTGTTTTTT.

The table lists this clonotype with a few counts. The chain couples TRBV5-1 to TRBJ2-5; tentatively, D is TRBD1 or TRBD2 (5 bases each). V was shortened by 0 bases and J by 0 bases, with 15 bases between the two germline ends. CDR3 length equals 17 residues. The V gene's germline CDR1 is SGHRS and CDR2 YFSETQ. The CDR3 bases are TGCGCCAGCAGCTTGGCCCCACCGGGACGGTACCAAGAGACCCAGTACTTC. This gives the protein CASSLAPPGRYQETQYF.

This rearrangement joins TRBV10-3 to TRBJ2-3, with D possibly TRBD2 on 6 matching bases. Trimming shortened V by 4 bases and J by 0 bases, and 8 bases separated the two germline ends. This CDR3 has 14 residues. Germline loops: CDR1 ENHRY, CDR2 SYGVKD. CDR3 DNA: TGTGCCATCAGTGGCGGGACTAGCACAGATACGCAGTATTTT. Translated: CAISGGTSTDTQYF.

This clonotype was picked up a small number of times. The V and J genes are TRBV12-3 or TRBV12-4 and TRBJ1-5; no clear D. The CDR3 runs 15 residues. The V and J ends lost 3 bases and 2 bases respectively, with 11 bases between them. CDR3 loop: CASSLVGSGNQPQHF. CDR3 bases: TGTGCCAGCAGTTTGGTAGGGAGCGGCAATCAGCCCCAGCATTTT.

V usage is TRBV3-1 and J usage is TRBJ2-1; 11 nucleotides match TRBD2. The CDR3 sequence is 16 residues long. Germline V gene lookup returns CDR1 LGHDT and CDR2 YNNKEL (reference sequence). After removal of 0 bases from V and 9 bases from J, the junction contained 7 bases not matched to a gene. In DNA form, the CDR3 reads TGTGCCAGCAGCCAAGAACGAACTAGCGGGAGCATTGAGCAGTTCTTC. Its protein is CASSQERTSGSIEQFF.

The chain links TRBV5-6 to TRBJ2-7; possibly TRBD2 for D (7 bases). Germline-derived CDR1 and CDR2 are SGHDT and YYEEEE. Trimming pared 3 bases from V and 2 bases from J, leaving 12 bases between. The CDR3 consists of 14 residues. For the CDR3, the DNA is TGTGCCAGCAGCTCCGGGGGGCTTGCCTACGAGCAGTACTTC. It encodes CASSSGGLAYEQYF.

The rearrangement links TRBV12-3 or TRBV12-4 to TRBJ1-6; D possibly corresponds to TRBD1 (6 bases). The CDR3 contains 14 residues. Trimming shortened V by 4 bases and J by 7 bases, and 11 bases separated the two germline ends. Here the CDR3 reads CASSWNRDNSPLHF. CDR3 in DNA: TGTGCCAGCAGTTGGAACAGGGACAATTCACCCCTCCACTTT.

As DNA, the CDR3 is TGTGCCAGCAGCCAAGGATGGGTGTTGTTGACTGAAGCTTTCTTT. Residues: CASSQGWVLLTEAFF. The genes are TRBV3-1 and TRBJ1-1; D not certain. Trimming pared 1 base from V and 5 bases from J, leaving 14 bases between. This CDR3 is built from 15 residues. Germline V CDR1 and CDR2: LGHDT, YNNKEL (reference sequence).

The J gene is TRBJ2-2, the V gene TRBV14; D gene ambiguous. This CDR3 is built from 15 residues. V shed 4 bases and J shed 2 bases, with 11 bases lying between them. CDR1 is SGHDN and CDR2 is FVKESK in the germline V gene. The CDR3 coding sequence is TGTGCCAGCAGCCCCCTCGACATAAACACCGGGGAGCTGTTTTTT. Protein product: CASSPLDINTGELFF.

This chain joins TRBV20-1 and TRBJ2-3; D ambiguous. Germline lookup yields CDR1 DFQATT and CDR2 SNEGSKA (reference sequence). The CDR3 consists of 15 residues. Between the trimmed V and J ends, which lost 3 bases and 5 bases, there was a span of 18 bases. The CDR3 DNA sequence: TGCAGTGCTAGGGGCTTCGGAATTAAGAAAGATACGCAGTATTTT. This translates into CSARGFGIKKDTQYF.

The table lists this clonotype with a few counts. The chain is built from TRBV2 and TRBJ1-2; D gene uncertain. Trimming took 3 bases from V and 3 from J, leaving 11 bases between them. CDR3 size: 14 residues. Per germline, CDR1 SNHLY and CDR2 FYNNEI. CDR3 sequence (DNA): TGTGCCAGCAGTGATCCCCCCATGGACTATGGCTACACCTTC. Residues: CASSDPPMDYGYTF.

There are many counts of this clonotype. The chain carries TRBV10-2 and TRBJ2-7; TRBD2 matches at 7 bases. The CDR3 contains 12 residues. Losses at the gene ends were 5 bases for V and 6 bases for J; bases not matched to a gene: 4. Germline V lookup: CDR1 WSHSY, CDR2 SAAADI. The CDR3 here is CASSRLASEQYF. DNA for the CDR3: TGCGCCAGCAGTCGACTAGCTTCCGAGCAGTACTTC.

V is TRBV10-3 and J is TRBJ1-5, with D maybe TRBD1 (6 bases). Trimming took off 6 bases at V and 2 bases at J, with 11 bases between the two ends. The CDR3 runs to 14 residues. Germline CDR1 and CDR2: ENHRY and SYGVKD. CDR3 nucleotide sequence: TGTGCCATCAGCCCCGAGGGGGGCAATCAGCCCCAGCATTTT. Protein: CAISPEGGNQPQHF.

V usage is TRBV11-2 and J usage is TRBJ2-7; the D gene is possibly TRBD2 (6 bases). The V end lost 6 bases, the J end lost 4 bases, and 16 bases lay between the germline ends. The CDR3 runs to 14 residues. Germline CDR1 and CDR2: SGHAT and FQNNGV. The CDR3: CASSGRGRWYEQYF. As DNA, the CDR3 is TGTGCCAGCAGTGGGCGGGGACGGTGGTACGAGCAGTACTTC.

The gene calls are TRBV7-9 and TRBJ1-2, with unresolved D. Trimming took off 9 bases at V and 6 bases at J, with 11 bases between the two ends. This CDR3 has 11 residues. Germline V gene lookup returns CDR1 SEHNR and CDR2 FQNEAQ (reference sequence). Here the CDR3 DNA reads TGTGCCAGTACAGCATACGATGGCTACACCTTC. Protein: CASTAYDGYTF. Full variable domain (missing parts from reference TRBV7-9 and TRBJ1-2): DTGVSQNPRHKITKRGQNVTFRCDPISEHNRLYWYRQTLGQGPEFLTYFQNEAQLEKSRLLSDRFSAERPKGSFSTLEIQRTEQGDSAMYLCASTAYDGYTFGSGTRLTVV.

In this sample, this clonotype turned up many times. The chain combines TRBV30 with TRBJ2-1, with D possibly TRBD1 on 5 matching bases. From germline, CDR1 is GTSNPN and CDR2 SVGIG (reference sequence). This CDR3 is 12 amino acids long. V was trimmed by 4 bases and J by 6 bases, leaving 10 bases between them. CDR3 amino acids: CAWTWGLNEQFF. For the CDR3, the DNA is TGTGCCTGGACCTGGGGCCTCAATGAGCAGTTCTTC.

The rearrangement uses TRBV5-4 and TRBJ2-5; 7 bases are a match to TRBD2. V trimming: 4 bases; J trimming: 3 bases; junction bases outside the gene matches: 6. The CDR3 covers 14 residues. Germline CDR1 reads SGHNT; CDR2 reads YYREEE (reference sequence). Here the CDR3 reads CASSRDYQKETQYF. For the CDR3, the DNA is TGTGCCAGCAGCCGGGACTATCAAAAAGAGACCCAGTACTTC.

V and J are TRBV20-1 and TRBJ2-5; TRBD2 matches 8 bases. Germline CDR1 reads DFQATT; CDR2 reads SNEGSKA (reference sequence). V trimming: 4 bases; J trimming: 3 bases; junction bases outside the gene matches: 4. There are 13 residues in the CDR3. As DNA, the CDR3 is TGCAGTGCTAAGCGGGAGTATGAAGAGACCCAGTACTTC. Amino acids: CSAKREYEETQYF.

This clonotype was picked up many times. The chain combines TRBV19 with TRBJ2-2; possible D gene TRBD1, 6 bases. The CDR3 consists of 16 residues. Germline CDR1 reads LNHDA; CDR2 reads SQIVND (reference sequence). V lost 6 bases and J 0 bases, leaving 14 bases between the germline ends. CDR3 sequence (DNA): TGTGCCAGTAGCCCAGGACAGCGCGCGAACACCGGGGAGCTGTTTTTT. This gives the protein CASSPGQRANTGELFF.

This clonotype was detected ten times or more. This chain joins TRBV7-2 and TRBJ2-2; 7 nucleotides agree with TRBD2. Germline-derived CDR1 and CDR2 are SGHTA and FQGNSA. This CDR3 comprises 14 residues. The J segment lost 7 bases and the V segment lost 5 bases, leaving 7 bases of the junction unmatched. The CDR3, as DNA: TGTGCCAGCAGCCGCCCACTAGCGTTCGGGGAGCTGTTTTTT. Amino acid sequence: CASSRPLAFGELFF.

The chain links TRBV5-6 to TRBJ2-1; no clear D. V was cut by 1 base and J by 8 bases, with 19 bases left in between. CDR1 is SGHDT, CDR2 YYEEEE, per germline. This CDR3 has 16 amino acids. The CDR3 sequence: CASSLSAWKEFDEQFF. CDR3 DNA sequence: TGTGCCAGCAGCTTGAGTGCATGGAAGGAATTCGATGAGCAGTTCTTC.

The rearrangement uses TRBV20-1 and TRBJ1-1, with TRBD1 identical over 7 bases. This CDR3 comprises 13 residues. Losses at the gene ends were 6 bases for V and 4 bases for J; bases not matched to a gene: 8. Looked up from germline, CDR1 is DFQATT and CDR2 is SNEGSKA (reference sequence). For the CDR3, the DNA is TGCAGTGCCCAGACAGGGAGTGTCACTGAAGCTTTCTTT. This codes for CSAQTGSVTEAFF.

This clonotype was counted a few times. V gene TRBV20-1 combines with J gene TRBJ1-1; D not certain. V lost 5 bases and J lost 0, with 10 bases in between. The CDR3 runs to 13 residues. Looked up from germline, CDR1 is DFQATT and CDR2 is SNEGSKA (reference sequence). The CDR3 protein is CSADLAMNTEAFF. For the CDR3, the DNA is TGCAGTGCTGACCTGGCGATGAACACTGAAGCTTTCTTT.

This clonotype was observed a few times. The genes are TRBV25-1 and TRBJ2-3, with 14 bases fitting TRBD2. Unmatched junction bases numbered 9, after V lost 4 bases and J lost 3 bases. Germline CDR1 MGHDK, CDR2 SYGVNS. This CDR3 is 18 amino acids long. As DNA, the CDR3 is TGTGCCAGCAGTGCCCATGGGACTAGCGGGAGTAAGACAGATACGCAGTATTTT. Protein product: CASSAHGTSGSKTDTQYF.

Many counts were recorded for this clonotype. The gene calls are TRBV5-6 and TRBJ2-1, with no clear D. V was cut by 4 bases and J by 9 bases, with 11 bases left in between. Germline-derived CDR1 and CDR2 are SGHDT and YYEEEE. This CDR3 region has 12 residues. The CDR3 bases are TGTGCCAGCAGCCGCATATTACCTGAGCAGTTCTTC. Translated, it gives CASSRILPEQFF.

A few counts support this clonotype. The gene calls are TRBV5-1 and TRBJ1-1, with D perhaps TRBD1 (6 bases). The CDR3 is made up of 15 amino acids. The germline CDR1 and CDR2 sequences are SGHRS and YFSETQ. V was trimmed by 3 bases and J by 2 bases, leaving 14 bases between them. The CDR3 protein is CASSSGAGANTEAFF. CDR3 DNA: TGCGCCAGCAGCTCGGGAGCAGGGGCTAACACTGAAGCTTTCTTT.

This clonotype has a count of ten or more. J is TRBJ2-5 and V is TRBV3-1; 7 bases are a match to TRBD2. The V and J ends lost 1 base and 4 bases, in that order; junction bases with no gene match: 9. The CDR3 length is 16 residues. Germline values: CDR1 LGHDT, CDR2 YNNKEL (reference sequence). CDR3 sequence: CASSQGALAGVETQYF. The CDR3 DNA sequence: TGTGCCAGCAGCCAAGGAGCGTTGGCGGGAGTAGAGACCCAGTACTTC.

As DNA, the CDR3 is TGCAGTGCTATTGGCAGGTGGGAAGGCTACACCTTC. It codes for CSAIGRWEGYTF. V and J are TRBV20-1 and TRBJ1-2, with D hard to call. V shed 4 bases and J shed 8 bases, with 14 bases lying between them. CDR1 is DFQATT and CDR2 is SNEGSKA in the germline V gene (reference sequence). This CDR3 spans 12 amino acids.

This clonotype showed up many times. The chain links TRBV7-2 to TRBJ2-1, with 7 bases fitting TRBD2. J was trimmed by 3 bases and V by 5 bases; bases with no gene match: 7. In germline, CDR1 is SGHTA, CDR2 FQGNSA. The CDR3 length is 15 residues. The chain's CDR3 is CASSILAANYNEQFF. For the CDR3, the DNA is TGTGCCAGCAGCATCCTAGCGGCCAACTACAATGAGCAGTTCTTC.

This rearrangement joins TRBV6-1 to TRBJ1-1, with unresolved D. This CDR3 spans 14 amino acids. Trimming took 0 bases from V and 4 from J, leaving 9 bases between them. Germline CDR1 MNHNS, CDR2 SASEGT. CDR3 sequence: CASSEALSLTEAFF. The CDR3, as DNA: TGTGCCAGCAGTGAAGCGCTTTCCCTCACTGAAGCTTTCTTT.

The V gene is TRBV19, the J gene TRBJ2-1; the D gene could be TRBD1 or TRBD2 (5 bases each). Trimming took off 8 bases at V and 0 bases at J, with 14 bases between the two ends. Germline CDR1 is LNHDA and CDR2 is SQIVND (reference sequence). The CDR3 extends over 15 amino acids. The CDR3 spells CASGVGTLSYNEQFF. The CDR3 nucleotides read TGTGCCAGTGGGGTAGGGACCCTCTCCTACAATGAGCAGTTCTTC.